This T cell receptor beta chain came from a study of metastatic and nonmetastatic thyroid tumors. All patients were untreated before thyroid surgery. The CDR3 is 15 residues long. The V gene end was trimmed by 5 bases and the J gene end by 7 bases; junction bases not matched to a gene: 6. In germline, CDR1 is LNHNV, CDR2 YYDKDF (reference sequence). TCRdb reassembled clones from the PCR reads with MiXCR. This table holds 45,000 or so clones, less than 4.5% found once. This clone was recorded a few times. This chain joins TRBV15 and TRBJ1-6, with TRBD1 identical over 9 bases. This TCR came from a female donor with papillary thyroid cancer or a benign thyroid nodule (not recorded which). Some clones in this sample may be carry-over from other donors' samples. Input material: blood. This CDR3 reads CATSLQGARNSPLHF. CDR3 in DNA: TGTGCCACCAGCTTACAGGGGGCTCGGAATTCACCCCTCCACTTT.